The sequence of this T cell receptor beta chain was determined in a study of cytomegalovirus exposure and HLA in healthy donors. Study as a whole: Among about 179 million T cells, an earlier analysis found roughly 100 million unique TCR beta sequences. Study-wide results and limits: Roughly uniform depth of sequencing across donors was assumed in presence/absence analyses.

V was pared by 5 bases and J by 4 bases, with 5 bases of the junction left unmatched. CDR1 LNHDA and CDR2 SQIVND come from the germline V gene (reference sequence). The CDR3 sequence is 15 residues long. With 60 Vbeta and 13 Jbeta primers, the PCR was carried out. Assay: immunoSEQ multiplex PCR; the TCRdb copy retains only in-frame clones and omits some. This sample carries 150,000 to 200,000 clones, 83% of them seen once, and the ten largest clones take roughly 1.5%. Of note for this clone: Its antigen is undetermined.

Sequenced sample: PBMCs. This chain uses TRBV19 with TRBJ1-5, with TRBD1 matching over 10 bases. The sequence came from a man aged 45-60 years in good health and CMV-seronegative. The CDR3 DNA is TGTGCCAGTAGTCCCCGGACAGGGGGTAATCAGCCCCAGCATTTT. Protein: CASSPRTGGNQPQHF.